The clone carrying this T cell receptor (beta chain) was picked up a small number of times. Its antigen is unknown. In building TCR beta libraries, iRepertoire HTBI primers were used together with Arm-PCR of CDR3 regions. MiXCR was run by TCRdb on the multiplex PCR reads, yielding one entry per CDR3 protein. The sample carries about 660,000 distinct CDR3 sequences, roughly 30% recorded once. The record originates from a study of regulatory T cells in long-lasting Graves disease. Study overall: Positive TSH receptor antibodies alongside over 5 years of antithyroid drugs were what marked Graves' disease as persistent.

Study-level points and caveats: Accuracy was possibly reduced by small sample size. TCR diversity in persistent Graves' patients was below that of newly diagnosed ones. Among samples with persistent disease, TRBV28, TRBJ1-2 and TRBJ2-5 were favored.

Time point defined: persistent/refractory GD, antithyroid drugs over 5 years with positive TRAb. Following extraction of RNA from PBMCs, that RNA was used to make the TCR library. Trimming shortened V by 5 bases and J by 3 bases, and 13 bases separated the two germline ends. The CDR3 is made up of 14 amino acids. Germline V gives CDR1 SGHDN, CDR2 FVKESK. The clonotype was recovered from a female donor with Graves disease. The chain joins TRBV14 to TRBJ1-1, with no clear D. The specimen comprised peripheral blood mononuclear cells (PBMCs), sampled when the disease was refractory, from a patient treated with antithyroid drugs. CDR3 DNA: TGTGCCAGCAGCAACCGTGACCGCTACACTGAAGCTTTCTTT. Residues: CASSNRDRYTEAFF.